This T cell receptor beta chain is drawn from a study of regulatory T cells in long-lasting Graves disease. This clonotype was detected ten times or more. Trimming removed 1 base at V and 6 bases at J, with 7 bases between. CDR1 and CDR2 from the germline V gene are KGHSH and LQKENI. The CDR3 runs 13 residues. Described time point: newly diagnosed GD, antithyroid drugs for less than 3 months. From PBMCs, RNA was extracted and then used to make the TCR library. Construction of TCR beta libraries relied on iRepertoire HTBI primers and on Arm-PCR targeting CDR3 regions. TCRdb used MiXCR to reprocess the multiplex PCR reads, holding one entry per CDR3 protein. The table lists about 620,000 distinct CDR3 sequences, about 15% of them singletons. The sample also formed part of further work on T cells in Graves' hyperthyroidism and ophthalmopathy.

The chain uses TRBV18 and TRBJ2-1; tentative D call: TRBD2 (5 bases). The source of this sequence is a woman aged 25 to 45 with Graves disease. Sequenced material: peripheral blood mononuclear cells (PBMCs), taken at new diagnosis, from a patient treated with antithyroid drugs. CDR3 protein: CASSPLGSNEQFF. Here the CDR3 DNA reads TGTGCCAGCTCACCACTGGGGAGCAATGAGCAGTTCTTC.